Sequencing of this T cell receptor (beta chain) was carried out in a study of regulatory T cells in long-lasting Graves disease. Researchers made TCR beta libraries by using iRepertoire HTBI primers and running Arm-PCR on CDR3 regions. TCRdb used MiXCR to reprocess the multiplex PCR reads, holding one entry per CDR3 protein. The sample holds about 420,000 distinct CDR3 sequences; roughly 15% are singletons and the top ten take 23%. This clonotype was seen ten or more times. Its antigen is not identified. Time point: newly diagnosed GD, antithyroid drugs for less than 3 months. RNA isolated from PBMCs was used to make the TCR library. The guidelines of the American Thyroid Association were the basis for diagnosing Graves' disease. Study-wide results and limits: Persistent-disease Graves' patients showed less TCR diversity than new cases.

Trimming took 6 bases from V and 6 from J; bases not matched to a gene: 11. This CDR3 has 16 amino acids. Germline V gives CDR1 SGHVS, CDR2 FQNEAQ. The same sample was also studied in work on T cells in Graves' hyperthyroidism and ophthalmopathy. That publication notes: Before onset, by a median of around six months, the model predicted ophthalmopathy.

J is TRBJ2-1 and V is TRBV7-8, with 10 bases matching TRBD2. The sample consisted of peripheral blood mononuclear cells (PBMCs), taken at new diagnosis, from a patient treated with antithyroid drugs. The receptor was isolated from a woman under 30 with Graves disease. The CDR3 is CASSSYLAGVFNEQFF. For the CDR3, the DNA is TGTGCCAGCAGTTCTTACCTAGCGGGAGTCTTCAATGAGCAGTTCTTC.